A single sample gave rise to the 12 T cell receptor beta chains below, sequenced in a study of blood T cell repertoires in COVID-19. The assay was immunoSEQ multiplex PCR, and TCRdb's table has in-frame clones only and misses some. Here the sample spans about 150,000 clones, around 80% being singletons. The sequenced material came from PBMCs or T cells enriched from blood (not recorded which). These receptors were obtained from a man aged 50 to 59 who had recovered from COVID-19.

In its sample, this clone was seen a few times. The chain recombines TRBV7-2 with TRBJ1-2, with 9 bases fitting TRBD1. Per germline, CDR1 SGHTA and CDR2 FQGNSA. V lost 3 bases, J lost 5 bases, and 7 bases stayed unmatched. The CDR3 extends over 15 amino acids. In nucleotides, the CDR3 is TGTGCCAGCAGCTTGGTGGGACAGGGCGGATATGGCTACACCTTC. Protein product: CASSLVGQGGYGYTF.

This chain links TRBV9 with TRBJ2-7; 7 bases align to TRBD1. The V and J ends lost 4 bases and 5 bases, in that order; junction bases with no gene match: 9. The CDR3 sequence is 14 residues long. Germline loops: CDR1 SGDLS, CDR2 YYNGEE. DNA of the CDR3: TGTGCCAGCAGCCCCACTCCAGGGGGTCACGAGCAGTACTTC. Protein sequence: CASSPTPGGHEQYF.

V is TRBV6-5 and J is TRBJ1-5, with a tentative D call TRBD1 (5 bases). With 7 bases removed from V and 6 bases from J, the gap between germline ends came to 16 bases. Germline-derived CDR1 and CDR2 are MNHEY and SVGAGI. The CDR3 consists of 14 residues. For the CDR3, the DNA is TGTGCCAGCAAGCCGGACATTATCTCTCAGCCCCAGCATTTT. This codes for CASKPDIISQPQHF.

The chain joins TRBV5-1 to TRBJ1-2; 7 bases map to TRBD1. Looked up from germline, CDR1 is SGHRS and CDR2 is YFSETQ. The CDR3 contains 14 residues. The V segment lost 4 bases and the J segment 3 bases; nucleotides outside the gene matches: 6. CDR3 in DNA: TGCGCCAGCAGCGCCCCAGGGACAGACTATGGCTACACCTTC. Amino acids: CASSAPGTDYGYTF.

Note on this clone: The junction does not match germline at one end; this may be a read error. V is TRBV7-2 and J is TRBJ1-2, with a weak D call TRBD1 (5 bases). In germline, CDR1 is SGHTA, CDR2 FQGNSA. The CDR3 runs to 13 residues. The CDR3 sequence: CASSFGGTAGYIF. CDR3 DNA sequence: TGTGCCAGCAGCTTCGGAGGGACGGCAGGCTACATCTTC.

V usage is TRBV6-2 or TRBV6-3 and J usage is TRBJ2-3, with 13 bases lining up with TRBD2. V lost 5 bases and J lost 6; bases outside the gene matches: 8. This CDR3 comprises 16 residues. Germline V gives CDR1 MNHEY, CDR2 SVGEGT. The CDR3 DNA is TGTGCCAGCAGTACTAGCGGGGGGGCCTATTTTGATACGCAGTATTTT. Its translation is CASSTSGGAYFDTQYF.

This chain's CDR3 is CASSRETGELFF. The CDR3 region has the DNA TGTGCCAGCAGCCGAGAGACTGGGGAGCTGTTTTTT. The rearrangement uses TRBV7-8 and TRBJ2-2; no clear D gene. CDR3 size: 12 residues. V dropped 5 bases and J dropped 8 bases, with 9 bases sitting between them. The germline CDR1 and CDR2 sequences are SGHVS and FQNEAQ.

The genes are TRBV14 and TRBJ2-5, with D possibly TRBD1 on 5 matching bases. The V end was cut by 0 bases, the J end by 7 bases, with 18 bases between. The CDR3 is 16 residues long. CDR1 and CDR2 (germline): SGHDN, FVKESK. The CDR3 region has the DNA TGTGCCAGCAGCCAAGAGCGTAACAGGCTGGGATCGACCCAGTACTTC. Protein product: CASSQERNRLGSTQYF. Looking up the rest from reference TRBV14 and TRBJ2-5 gives the full variable domain: EAGVTQFPSHSVIEKGQTVTLRCDPISGHDNLYWYRRVMGKEIKFLLHFVKESKQDESGMPNNRFLAERTGGTYSTLKVQPAELEDSGVYFCASSQERNRLGSTQYFGPGTRLLVL.

This clone is medium-sized (0.01 to 0.1%) within its sample. The genes are TRBV11-3 and TRBJ2-1, with TRBD1 identical over 12 bases. The trim removed 1 base at V and 8 bases at J, leaving 9 bases unmatched. Germline CDR1 and CDR2: SGHNT and YENEEA. The CDR3 is made up of 17 amino acids. In nucleotides, the CDR3 is TGTGCCAGCAGCTTAGCCTCCGGGACAGGGGGCAGAGATGAGCAGTTCTTC. Protein: CASSLASGTGGRDEQFF.

The DNA for the CDR3 is TGTGCCTGGAGTGTACATGGTGCAACTAATGAAAAACTGTTTTTT. Encoded protein: CAWSVHGATNEKLFF. The V gene is TRBV30, the J gene TRBJ1-4; D gene ambiguous. The length of the CDR3 is 15 residues. Deletions cut 0 bases from V and 0 bases from J, with 8 bases between. CDR1 is GTSNPN, CDR2 SVGIG, per germline (reference sequence). Combining the CDR3 with reference TRBV30 and TRBJ1-4 gives the whole variable domain SQTIHQWPATLVQPVGSPLSLECTVEGTSNPNLYWYRQAAGRGLQLLFYSVGIGQISSEVPQNLSASRPQDRQFILSSKKLLLSDSGFYLCAWSVHGATNEKLFFGSGTQLSVL.

This clone has more than one count but fewer than ten. This sample also contains other DNA sequences that code for the same CDR3. The chain links TRBV4-1 to TRBJ1-5, with 7 bases identical to TRBD1. Germline V gene data show CDR1 as MGHRA and CDR2 as YSYEKL. The V segment lost 0 bases and the J segment 1 base; nucleotides outside the gene matches: 6. CDR3 length: 17 residues. As DNA, the CDR3 is TGCGCCAGCAGCCAAGAGCGGACAGGATCAAGCAATCAGCCCCAGCATTTT. Translation: CASSQERTGSSNQPQHF.

This clone has only one observation. The CDR3 spells CASSSRISGNEDEKLFF. DNA of the CDR3: TGTGCCAGCAGCTCCAGAATCTCAGGGAATGAAGATGAAAAACTGTTTTTT. The J gene is TRBJ1-4, the V gene TRBV11-2, with D perhaps matching TRBD1 (5 bases). CDR1 is SGHAT, CDR2 FQNNGV, per germline. Trimming removed 4 bases at V and 6 bases at J, with 21 bases between. The CDR3 loop spans 17 amino acids.